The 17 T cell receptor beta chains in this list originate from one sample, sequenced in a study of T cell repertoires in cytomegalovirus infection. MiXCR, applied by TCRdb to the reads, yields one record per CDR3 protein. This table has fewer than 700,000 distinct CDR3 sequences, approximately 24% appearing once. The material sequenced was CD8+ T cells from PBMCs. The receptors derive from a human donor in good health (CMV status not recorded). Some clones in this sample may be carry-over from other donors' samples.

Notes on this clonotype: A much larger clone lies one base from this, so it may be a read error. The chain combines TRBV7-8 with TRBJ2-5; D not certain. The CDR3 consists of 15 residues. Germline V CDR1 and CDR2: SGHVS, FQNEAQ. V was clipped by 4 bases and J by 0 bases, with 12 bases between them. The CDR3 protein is CASSYPPVYQETQYF. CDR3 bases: TGTGCCAGCAGCTACCCGCCGGTGTACCAAGAGACCCAGTACTTC. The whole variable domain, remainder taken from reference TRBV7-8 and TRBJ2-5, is GAGVSQSPRYKVAKRGQDVALRCDPISGHVSLFWYQQALGQGPEFLTYFQNEAQLDKSGLPSDRFFAERPEGSVSTLKIQRTQQEDSAVYLCASSYPPVYQETQYFGPGTRLLVL.

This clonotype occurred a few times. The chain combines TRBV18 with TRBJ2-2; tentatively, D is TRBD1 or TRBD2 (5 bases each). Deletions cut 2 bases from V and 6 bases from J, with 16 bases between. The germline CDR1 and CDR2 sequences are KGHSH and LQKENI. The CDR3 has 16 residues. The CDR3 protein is CASSPSAEGTPGELFF. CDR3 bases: TGTGCCAGCTCACCAAGCGCGGAAGGGACCCCCGGGGAGCTGTTTTTT.

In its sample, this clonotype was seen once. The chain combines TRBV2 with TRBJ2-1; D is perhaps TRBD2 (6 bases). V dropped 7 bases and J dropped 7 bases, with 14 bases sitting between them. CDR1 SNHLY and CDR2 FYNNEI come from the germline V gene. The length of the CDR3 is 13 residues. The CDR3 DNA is TGTGCCAGCATCCCCATGGGGGGAAATGAGCAGTTCTTC. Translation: CASIPMGGNEQFF.

CDR3 in amino acids: CASSFRDKNTEAFF. CDR3 sequence (DNA): TGCGCCAGCAGCTTCCGGGACAAGAACACTGAAGCTTTCTTT. The genes are TRBV5-1 and TRBJ1-1; D might be TRBD1 (6 bases). From germline, CDR1 is SGHRS and CDR2 YFSETQ. The CDR3 contains 14 residues. V lost 2 bases and J 1 base, leaving 9 bases between the germline ends. Combining the CDR3 with reference TRBV5-1 and TRBJ1-1 gives the whole variable domain KAGVTQTPRYLIKTRGQQVTLSCSPISGHRSVSWYQQTPGQGLQFLFEYFSETQRNKGNFPGRFSGRQFSNSRSEMNVSTLELGDSALYLCASSFRDKNTEAFFGQGTRLTVV.

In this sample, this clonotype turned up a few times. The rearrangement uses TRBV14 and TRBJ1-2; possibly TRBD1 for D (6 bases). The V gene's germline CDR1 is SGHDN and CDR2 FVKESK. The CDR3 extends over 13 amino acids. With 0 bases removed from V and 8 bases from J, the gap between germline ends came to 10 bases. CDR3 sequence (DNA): TGTGCCAGCAGCCAAGAGGGGGCATTCGGCTACACCTTC. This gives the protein CASSQEGAFGYTF.

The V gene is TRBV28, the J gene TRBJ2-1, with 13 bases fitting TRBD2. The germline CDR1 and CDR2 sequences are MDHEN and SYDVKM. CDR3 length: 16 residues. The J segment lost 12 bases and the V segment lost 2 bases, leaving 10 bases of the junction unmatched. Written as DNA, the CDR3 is TGTGCCAGCAGTTTACCGACTAGCGGGGGGATTCTTTGGCAGTTCTTC. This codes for CASSLPTSGGILWQFF. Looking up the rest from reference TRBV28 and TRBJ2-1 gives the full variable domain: DVKVTQSSRYLVKRTGEKVFLECVQDMDHENMFWYRQDPGLGLRLIYFSYDVKMKEKGDIPEGYSVSREKKERFSLILESASTNQTSMYLCASSLPTSGGILWQFFGPGTRLTVL.

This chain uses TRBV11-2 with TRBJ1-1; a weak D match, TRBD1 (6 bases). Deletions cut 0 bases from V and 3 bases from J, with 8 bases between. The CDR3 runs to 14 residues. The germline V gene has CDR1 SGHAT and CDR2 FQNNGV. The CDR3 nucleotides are TGTGCCAGCAGCTTAGATTACAGGGACACTGAAGCTTTCTTT. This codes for CASSLDYRDTEAFF.

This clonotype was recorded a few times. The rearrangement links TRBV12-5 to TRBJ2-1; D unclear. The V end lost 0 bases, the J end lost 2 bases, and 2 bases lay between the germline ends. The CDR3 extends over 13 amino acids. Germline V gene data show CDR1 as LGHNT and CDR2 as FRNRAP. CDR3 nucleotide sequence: TGTGCTAGTGGTTTGGTAACCTACAATGAGCAGTTCTTC. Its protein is CASGLVTYNEQFF.

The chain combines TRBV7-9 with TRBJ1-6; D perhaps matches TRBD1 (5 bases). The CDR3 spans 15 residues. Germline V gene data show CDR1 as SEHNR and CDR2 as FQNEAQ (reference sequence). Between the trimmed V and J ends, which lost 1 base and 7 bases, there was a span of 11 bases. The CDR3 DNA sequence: TGTGCCAGCAGCTTAGGTGTGGGACCAAATTCACCCCTCCACTTT. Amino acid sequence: CASSLGVGPNSPLHF.

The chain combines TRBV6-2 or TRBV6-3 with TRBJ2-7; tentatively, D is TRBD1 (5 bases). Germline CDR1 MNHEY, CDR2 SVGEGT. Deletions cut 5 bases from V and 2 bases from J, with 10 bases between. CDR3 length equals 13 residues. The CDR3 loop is CASSHQGPYEQYV. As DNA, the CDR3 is TGTGCCAGCAGTCATCAGGGTCCCTACGAGCAGTACGTC.

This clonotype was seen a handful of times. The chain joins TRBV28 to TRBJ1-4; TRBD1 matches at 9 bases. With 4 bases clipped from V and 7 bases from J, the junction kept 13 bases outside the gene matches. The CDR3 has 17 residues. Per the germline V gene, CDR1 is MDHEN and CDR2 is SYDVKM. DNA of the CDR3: TGTGCCAGCAGTTCAGTAATTGTTCGGGACAGGGCTGAAAAACTGTTTTTT. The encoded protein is CASSSVIVRDRAEKLFF.

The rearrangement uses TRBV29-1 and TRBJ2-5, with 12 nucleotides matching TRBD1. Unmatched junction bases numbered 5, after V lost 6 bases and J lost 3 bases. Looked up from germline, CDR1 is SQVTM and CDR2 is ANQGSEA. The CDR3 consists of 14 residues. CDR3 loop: CSVGGQGAKETQYF. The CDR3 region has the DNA TGCAGCGTGGGGGGACAGGGGGCTAAAGAGACCCAGTACTTC.

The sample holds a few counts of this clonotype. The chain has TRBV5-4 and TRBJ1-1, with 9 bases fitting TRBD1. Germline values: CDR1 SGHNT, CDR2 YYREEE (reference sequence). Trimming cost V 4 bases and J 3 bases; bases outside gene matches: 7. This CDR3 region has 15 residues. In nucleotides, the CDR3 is TGTGCCAGCAGCAAAGACAGGGGGGGTTACACTGAAGCTTTCTTT. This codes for CASSKDRGGYTEAFF.

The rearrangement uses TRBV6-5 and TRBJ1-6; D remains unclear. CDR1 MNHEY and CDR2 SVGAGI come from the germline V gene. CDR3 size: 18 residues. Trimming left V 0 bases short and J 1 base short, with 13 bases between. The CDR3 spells CASSYSRQMSSYNSPLHF. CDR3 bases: TGTGCCAGCAGTTACTCGAGACAAATGAGTTCCTATAATTCACCCCTCCACTTT.

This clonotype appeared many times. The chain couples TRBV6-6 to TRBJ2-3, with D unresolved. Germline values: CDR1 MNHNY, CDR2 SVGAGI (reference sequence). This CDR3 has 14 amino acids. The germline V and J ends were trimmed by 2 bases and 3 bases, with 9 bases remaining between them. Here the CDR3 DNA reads TGTGCCAGCAGTTACGTGGGTGAGACAGATACGCAGTATTTT. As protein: CASSYVGETDTQYF.

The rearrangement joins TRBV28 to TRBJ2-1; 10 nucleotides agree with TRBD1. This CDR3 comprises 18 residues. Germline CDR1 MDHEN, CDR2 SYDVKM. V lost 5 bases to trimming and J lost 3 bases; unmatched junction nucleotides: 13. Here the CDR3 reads CASSPVRSDRGLYNEQFF. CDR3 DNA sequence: TGTGCCAGCAGTCCGGTCCGATCCGACAGGGGGCTCTACAATGAGCAGTTCTTC.

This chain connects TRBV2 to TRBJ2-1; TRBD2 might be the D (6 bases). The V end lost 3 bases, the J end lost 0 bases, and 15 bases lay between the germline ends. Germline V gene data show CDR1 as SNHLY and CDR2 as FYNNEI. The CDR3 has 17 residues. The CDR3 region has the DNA TGTGCCAGCAGTGAGGCCGGGACCGGGAGCTCCTACAATGAGCAGTTCTTC. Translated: CASSEAGTGSSYNEQFF.